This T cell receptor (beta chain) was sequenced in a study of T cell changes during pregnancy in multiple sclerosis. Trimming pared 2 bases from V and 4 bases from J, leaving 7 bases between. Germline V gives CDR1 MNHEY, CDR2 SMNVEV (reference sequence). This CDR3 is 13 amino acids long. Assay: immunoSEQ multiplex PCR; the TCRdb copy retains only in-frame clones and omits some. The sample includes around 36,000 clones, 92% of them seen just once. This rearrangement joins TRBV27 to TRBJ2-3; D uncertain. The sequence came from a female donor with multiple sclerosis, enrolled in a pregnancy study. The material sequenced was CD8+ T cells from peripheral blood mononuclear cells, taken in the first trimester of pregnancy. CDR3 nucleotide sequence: TGTGCCAGCAGTTTACTGTTCCCAGATACGCAGTATTTT. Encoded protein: CASSLLFPDTQYF.